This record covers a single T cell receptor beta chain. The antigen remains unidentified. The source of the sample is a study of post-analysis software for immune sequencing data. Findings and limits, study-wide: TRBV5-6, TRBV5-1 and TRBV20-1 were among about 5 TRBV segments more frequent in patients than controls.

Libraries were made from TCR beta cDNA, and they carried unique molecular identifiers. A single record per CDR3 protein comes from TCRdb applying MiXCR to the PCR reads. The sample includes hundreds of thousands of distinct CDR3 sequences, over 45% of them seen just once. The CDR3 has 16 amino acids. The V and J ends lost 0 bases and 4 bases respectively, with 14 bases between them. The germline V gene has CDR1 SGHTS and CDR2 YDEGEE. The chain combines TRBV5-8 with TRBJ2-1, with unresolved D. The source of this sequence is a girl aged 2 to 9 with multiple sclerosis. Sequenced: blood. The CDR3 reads CASSLGGQESYNEQFF. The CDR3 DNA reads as TGTGCCAGCAGCTTGGGTGGGCAGGAGTCTTACAATGAGCAGTTCTTC.